Listed below are T cell receptor beta chains from one sample, sequenced in a study of graft-versus-host responses after intestinal transplantation. Their specific antigens are unknown. The protocol was immunoSEQ multiplex PCR, while the TCRdb copy is restricted to in-frame clones and leaves out a portion. The table shows under 100,000 clones, with approximately 94% occurring only once. Sequencing was performed on unstimulated CD4+ T cells sorted from spleen or lymph node cells, taken before transplant. These receptors were obtained from a human donor who was the organ donor for an intestinal transplant. CDR3s include the opening cysteine and the closing phenylalanine or tryptophan. The order of the fields is V gene, D gene, clone size, J gene, CDR3 DNA, CDR3 protein. A D gene is named only where the DNA matches it firmly. The listing skips clone size in some rows; elsewhere it reads once, few, many or a size class.

>TRBV28|TRBD2|NA|TRBJ2-4
TGTGCCAGTTCCGGGGGAGGGGCAGCTATGAAAAACATTCAGTACTTC
CASSGGGAAMKNIQYF
>TRBV7-3|NA|few|TRBJ2-4
TGTGCCAGCAGCTCGCCATTAGCCAAAAACATTCAGTACTTC
CASSSPLAKNIQYF
>TRBV5-1|NA|NA|TRBJ1-6
TGCGCCAGCAGCCCCGGGACGGGGAATTCACCCCTCCACTTT
CASSPGTGNSPLHF
>TRBV6-5|TRBD1|NA|TRBJ1-6
TGCGCCAGCAGATCGACAGGGGGGGATTCACCCCTCCACTTT
CASRSTGGDSPLHF
>TRBV5-1|NA|NA|TRBJ2-3
TGCGCCAGCAGCTGGGATGGACTTTACACAGATACGCAGTATTTT
CASSWDGLYTDTQYF
>TRBV7-3|NA|NA|TRBJ1-2
TGTGCCAGCAGCTTAAACACTAACTATGGCTACACCTTC
CASSLNTNYGYTF
>TRBV21-1|NA|NA|TRBJ2-7
TGTGCCAGCAGCACGTCCTCTAATACAGGGGGCGCAGGCTACGAGCAGTACTTC
CASSTSSNTGGAGYEQYF
>TRBV4-2|NA|NA|TRBJ1-5
TGTGCCAGCAGCCAAGCTACAGGGAGCAATCAGCCCCAGCATTTT
CASSQATGSNQPQHF
>TRBV9|NA|NA|TRBJ2-3
TGTGCCAGCAGCGGGGGGCCTTGGGATACGCAGTATTTT
CASSGGPWDTQYF
>TRBV10-3|TRBD2|NA|TRBJ2-2
TGTGCCATCAGGGAGACTGGCGGGGGGAAAAACGGGGAGCTGTTTTTT
CAIRETGGGKNGELFF
>TRBV30|NA|NA|TRBJ1-6
TGTGCCTGGAGTTTTTCGAGGTTGAATTCACCCCTCCACTTT
CAWSFSRLNSPLHF
>TRBV5-4|NA|NA|TRBJ1-2
TGTGCCAGCAGCTTGTTGGGAGGTTATGGCTACACCTTC
CASSLLGGYGYTF
>TRBV28|NA|once|TRBJ1-1
TGTGCCAGCAGTTTACGGAAGACTGAAGCTTTCTTT
CASSLRKTEAFF
>TRBV28|NA|NA|TRBJ2-5
TGTGCCAGCAGTTTCCTTCCACGGGAAGAGACCCAGTACTTC
CASSFLPREETQYF
>TRBV6-5|NA|NA|TRBJ1-1
TGTGCCAGCAGTGAAACGAAGGGGCGCACTGAAGCTTTCTTT
CASSETKGRTEAFF
>TRBV5-1|NA|NA|TRBJ2-2
TGCGCCAGCAGCTTGGGACAAAACACCGGGGAGCTGTTTTTT
CASSLGQNTGELFF
>TRBV12-5|TRBD1|once|TRBJ2-1
TGTGCTAGTGGTTTGGAAACAGGGGGCTCCTACAATGAGCAGTTCTTC
CASGLETGGSYNEQFF
>TRBV11-3|TRBD1|NA|TRBJ1-1
TGTGCCAGCAGCTTAGGTCGGACAGGGAACACTGAAGCTTTCTTT
CASSLGRTGNTEAFF
>TRBV28|TRBD2|NA|TRBJ2-1
TGTGCCAGCCCGCCTAGCGGGCGTTACAATGAGCAGTTCTTC
CASPPSGRYNEQFF
>TRBV6-1|TRBD1|NA|TRBJ1-1
TGTGCCAGCAGACCGCAGGGGGAGAGCACTGAAGCTTTCTTT
CASRPQGESTEAFF
>TRBV7-9|TRBD1|NA|TRBJ1-2
TGTGCCAGCAGCTCGGGGACAGGCCTAACTGGCTACACCTTC
CASSSGTGLTGYTF
>TRBV5-1|NA|NA|TRBJ1-2
TGCGCCAGCAGCTTGGCGGCAGACTATGGCTACACCTTC
CASSLAADYGYTF
>TRBV5-1|NA|NA|TRBJ2-1
TGCGCCAGCAGCTCGGACACGTCCTACAATGAGCAGTTCTTC
CASSSDTSYNEQFF
>TRBV11-2|NA|NA|TRBJ2-2
TGTGCCAGCAGCTTGGTAGAGGGCCAAACCGGGGAGCTGTTTTTT
CASSLVEGQTGELFF
>TRBV7-9|TRBD2|NA|TRBJ2-1
TGTGCCAGCAGCCCCCTAGCGGGGGGGCCTCGTGAGCAGTTCTTC
CASSPLAGGPREQFF
>TRBV28|TRBD2|once|TRBJ2-3
TGTGCCAGCAGTACTAGCGGGGGTAGCACAGATACGCAGTATTTT
CASSTSGGSTDTQYF
>TRBV5-4|NA|NA|TRBJ1-1
TGTGCCAGCAGCTTGGGCTTACGGGAGTCGAACACTGAAGCTTTCTTT
CASSLGLRESNTEAFF
>TRBV7-6|NA|NA|TRBJ1-5
TGTGCCAGCAGCTCCTACAGGGATCAGCCCCAGCATTTT
CASSSYRDQPQHF
>TRBV7-9|NA|NA|TRBJ2-7
TGTGCCAGCAGCCGTAAACCGGGACAAAGCTACGAGCAGTACTTC
CASSRKPGQSYEQYF
>TRBV11-3|NA|NA|TRBJ2-5
TGTGCCAGCAGCTTAGGCCAGCAAGAGACCCAGTACTTC
CASSLGQQETQYF
>TRBV9|NA|NA|TRBJ2-3
TGTGCCAGCAGCCCCCGTTCGGGGTTTCAAGATACGCAGTATTTT
CASSPRSGFQDTQYF
>TRBV28|NA|NA|TRBJ2-5
TGTGCCAGCAGTTTGGTGGGGGGAGAGACCCAGTACTTC
CASSLVGGETQYF
>TRBV5-6|NA|once|TRBJ1-6
TGTGCCAGCAGCCCCGGATCGGACTCACCCCTCCACTTT
CASSPGSDSPLHF
>TRBV5-4|NA|NA|TRBJ2-5
TGTGCCAGCAGCGGAACGTTACAAGAGACCCAGTACTTC
CASSGTLQETQYF
>TRBV7-3|NA|NA|TRBJ2-1
TGTGCCAGCAGCCGTCTGGGCCCCAGCTCCTACAATGAGCAGTTCTTC
CASSRLGPSSYNEQFF
>TRBV5-5|NA|once|TRBJ2-5
TGTGCCAGTTCGAATAGGGGTCCGGGTGAGACCCAGTACTTC
CASSNRGPGETQYF
>TRBV9|NA|once|TRBJ2-3
TGTGCCAGCAGCCCCTCATTGGCAGGGGACAGCACAGATACGCAGTATTTT
CASSPSLAGDSTDTQYF
>TRBV5-8|NA|NA|TRBJ1-1
TGTGCCAGCAGCTCCGGAGCATCGAACACTGAAGCTTTCTTT
CASSSGASNTEAFF
>TRBV6-1|NA|NA|TRBJ1-1
TGTGCCAGCAATTATAGGGAGGGGACTGAAGCTTTCTTT
CASNYREGTEAFF
>TRBV28|TRBD2|NA|TRBJ2-7
TGTGCCAGCAGACCCGGGGGGGCTTCCGTCTACGAGCAGTACTTC
CASRPGGASVYEQYF
>TRBV28|NA|NA|TRBJ1-3
TGTGCCAGCAGTGACCAGGAAACCTCTGGAAACACCATATATTTT
CASSDQETSGNTIYF
>TRBV6-6|TRBD1|NA|TRBJ1-2
TGTGCCAGCAGTCCCCAGACAGGGGCGGCCACCTTC
CASSPQTGAATF
>TRBV7-3|TRBD2|NA|TRBJ2-1
TGTGCCAGCAGCCCCCGGCGGTCCGCGGGGGGAGGCGAGCAGTTCTTC
CASSPRRSAGGGEQFF
>TRBV5-1|NA|NA|TRBJ1-1
TGCGCCAGCAGCTTCTTGAACAGCGGACTGAACACTGAAGCTTTCTTT
CASSFLNSGLNTEAFF
>TRBV28|NA|NA|TRBJ2-1
TGTGCCAGCAGTTTTGACAGAGATTACAATGAGCAGTTCTTC
CASSFDRDYNEQFF
>TRBV27|NA|NA|TRBJ1-1
TGTGCCAGCAGTCCCCAGGACGGGAACACTGAAGCTTTCTTT
CASSPQDGNTEAFF
>TRBV4-3|NA|once|TRBJ1-4
TGCGCCAGCAGCCAAGATACGGGTTGGGGTGAAAAACTGTTTTTT
CASSQDTGWGEKLFF
>TRBV28|NA|NA|TRBJ1-2
TGTGCCAGCAGTTTTTCAGGGGTACGTGGCGATGGCTACACCTTC
CASSFSGVRGDGYTF
>TRBV6-5|NA|NA|TRBJ2-3
TGTGCCAGCAGTTTTCGGGGGGCCGGCACAGATACGCAGTATTTT
CASSFRGAGTDTQYF
>TRBV5-1|TRBD2|NA|TRBJ2-1
TGCGCCAGCAGGACTAGCGGGGGGGCCTACAATGAGCAGTTCTTC
CASRTSGGAYNEQFF
>TRBV18|TRBD1|NA|TRBJ1-1
TGTGCCAGCTCGCCGACGACAGGGGGCACTGAAGCTTTCTTT
CASSPTTGGTEAFF
>TRBV7-2|NA|NA|TRBJ2-3
TGTGCCAGCAGCTTGGGACGGGGGGCCACCGGGGATACGCAGTATTTT
CASSLGRGATGDTQYF
>TRBV7-2|TRBD1|NA|TRBJ1-1
TGTGCCAGCAGCTTGGGGACAGTCACTGAAGCTTTCTTT
CASSLGTVTEAFF
>TRBV19|NA|NA|TRBJ2-5
TGTGCCAGTGTTTCCTGGATTTGGAGGGTAGTGGGCCAAGAGACCCAGTACTTC
CASVSWIWRVVGQETQYF
>TRBV10-1|NA|once|TRBJ2-2
TGCGCCAGCAGTGGAACAGGGACCGGGGAGCTGTTTTTT
CASSGTGTGELFF